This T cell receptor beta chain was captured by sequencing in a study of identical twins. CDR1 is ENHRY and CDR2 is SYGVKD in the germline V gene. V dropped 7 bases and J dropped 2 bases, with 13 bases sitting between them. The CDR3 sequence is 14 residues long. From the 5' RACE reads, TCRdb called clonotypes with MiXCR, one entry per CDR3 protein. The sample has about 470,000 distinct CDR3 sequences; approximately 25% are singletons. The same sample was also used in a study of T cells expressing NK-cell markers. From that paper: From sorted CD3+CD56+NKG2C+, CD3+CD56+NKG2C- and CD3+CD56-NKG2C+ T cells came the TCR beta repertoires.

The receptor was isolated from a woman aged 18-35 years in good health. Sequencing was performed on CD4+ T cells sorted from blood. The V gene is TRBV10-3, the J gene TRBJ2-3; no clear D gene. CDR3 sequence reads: CAITETPITDTQYF. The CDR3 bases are TGTGCCATCACCGAGACACCCATCACAGATACGCAGTATTTT.